The 3 T cell receptor beta chains below come from one sample, sequenced in a study of response to subunit inactivated influenza vaccine. TCRdb processed the RT-PCR reads anew with MiXCR; each CDR3 protein has one entry. Altogether 500,000 to 600,000 distinct CDR3 sequences are present, roughly 10% being singletons, with the ten largest covering about a tenth. This material consisted of PBMCs from blood, taken on the day of vaccination. The source is a man aged 50-59 years who received an inactivated influenza vaccine.

This clonotype has a count of ten or more. The junction does not match germline at one end; this may be a read error. J is TRBJ2-2 and V is TRBV20-1; D might be TRBD2 (5 bases). This CDR3 has 12 amino acids. Germline CDR1 is DFQATT and CDR2 is SNEGSKA (reference sequence). Here the CDR3 reads CSASNSPGVLFF. For the CDR3, the DNA is TGCAGTGCTAGTAACTCGCCCGGGGTGCTGTTTTTT.

The chain uses TRBV4-2 and TRBJ2-1, with 9 bases identical to TRBD2. Trimming removed 5 bases from V and 7 bases from J; junction bases left unmatched: 15. CDR3 size: 17 residues. Germline V gene data show CDR1 as LGHNA and CDR2 as YNFKEQ. The CDR3 nucleotides are TGTGCCAGCAGCGGAGGGATGATAGCGGGGGTGGATAATGAGCAGTTCTTC. It translates to CASSGGMIAGVDNEQFF.

The V gene is TRBV20-1, the J gene TRBJ2-2, with D maybe TRBD1 (6 bases). Per the germline V gene, CDR1 is DFQATT and CDR2 is SNEGSKA (reference sequence). This CDR3 is 16 amino acids long. With 6 bases removed from V and 5 bases from J, the gap between germline ends came to 22 bases. CDR3: CSARLLGAHETGELFF. The CDR3 DNA follows: TGCAGTGCCCGGCTGTTGGGGGCCCACGAGACCGGGGAGCTGTTTTTT.